The T cell receptor (beta chain) described here comes from a study of cytomegalovirus exposure and HLA in healthy donors. Whole-study context: The Caucasian-associated ancestry cluster contained 81% of the 398 genotyped donors. The study's findings and limits: Later on, a genetic analysis was performed. It linked a missense variant in DCLRE1C with V- and J-gene trimming of TCR beta. Some V segments could not be told apart, so they were left out, TRBV6-2 and TRBV6-3 among them. Rarity characterized most TCR sequences, yet some public TCRs appeared in many donors.

With respect to this clone: Antigen: not known.

Looked up from germline, CDR1 is SGHNT and CDR2 is YYREEE (reference sequence). Trimming cost V 4 bases and J 4 bases, with 9 bases left between them. This CDR3 comprises 13 residues. PCR amplification relied on 60 Vbeta primers (plus 13 Jbeta primers). Measured with immunoSEQ multiplex PCR; TCRdb has only the in-frame clones, and not every one. This sample has 20,000 to 25,000 clones, with about 77% found just once. The chain recombines TRBV5-4 with TRBJ2-1; D is unclear. The source of this sequence is a man aged 60-69 years in good health and CMV-seronegative. Sample: PBMCs. The CDR3 nucleotides are TGTGCCAGCAGCAGGAGAGGATACAATGAGCAGTTCTTC. It encodes CASSRRGYNEQFF.